This T cell receptor (beta chain) was recovered during a study of technical replicates of blood from a handful of donors. Per the germline V gene, CDR1 is SEHNR and CDR2 is FQNEAQ (reference sequence). The length of the CDR3 is 15 residues. V lost 5 bases and J lost 4; bases outside the gene matches: 8. Repertoires were generated with immunoSEQ multiplex PCR, while TCRdb's copy carries only in-frame clones and drops some. The sample lists 60,000 to 70,000 clones, 75% to 90% occurring once. Sequencing was done on a sample of PBMCs. The genes are TRBV7-9 and TRBJ1-3; TRBD1 aligns across 7 bases. The receptor's source is a human donor in good health. Some clones in this sample may be carry-over from other donors' samples. CDR3 loop: CASSPGTVGGNTIYF. CDR3 nucleotides: TGTGCCAGCAGCCCCGGGACAGTTGGCGGAAACACCATATATTTT.